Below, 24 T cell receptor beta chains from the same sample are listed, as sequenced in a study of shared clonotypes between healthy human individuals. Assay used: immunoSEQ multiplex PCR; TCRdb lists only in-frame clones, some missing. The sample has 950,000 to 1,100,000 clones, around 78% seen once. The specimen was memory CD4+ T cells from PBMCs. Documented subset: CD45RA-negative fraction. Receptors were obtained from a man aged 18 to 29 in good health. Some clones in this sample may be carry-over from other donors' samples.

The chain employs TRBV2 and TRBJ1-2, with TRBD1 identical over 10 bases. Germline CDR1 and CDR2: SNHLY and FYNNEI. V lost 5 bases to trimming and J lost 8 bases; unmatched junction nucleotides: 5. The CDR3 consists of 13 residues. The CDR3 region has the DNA TGTGCCAGCAGTCCGGACAGGGGGAAAGGCTACACCTTC. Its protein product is CASSPDRGKGYTF.

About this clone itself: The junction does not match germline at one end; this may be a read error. The DNA of the CDR3 is TGCGCCAGCAGCTCCACAGGCGTTACCTCCGACGAGCAGTACTTC. Translated, it gives CASSSTGVTSDEQYF. The chain is built from TRBV5-1 and TRBJ2-7, with D maybe TRBD1 (5 bases). CDR1 SGHRS and CDR2 YFSETQ come from the germline V gene. The CDR3 consists of 15 residues.

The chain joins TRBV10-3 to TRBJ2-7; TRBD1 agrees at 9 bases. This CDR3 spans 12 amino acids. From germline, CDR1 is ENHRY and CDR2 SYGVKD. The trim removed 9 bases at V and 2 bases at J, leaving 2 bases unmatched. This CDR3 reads CAMGQGTYEQYF. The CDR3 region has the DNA TGTGCCATGGGACAGGGAACCTACGAGCAGTACTTC.

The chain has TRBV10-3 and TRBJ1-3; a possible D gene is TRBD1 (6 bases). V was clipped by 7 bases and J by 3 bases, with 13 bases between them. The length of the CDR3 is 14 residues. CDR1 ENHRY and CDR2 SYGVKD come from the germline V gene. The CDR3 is CAINPGQFGNTIYF. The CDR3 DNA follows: TGTGCCATCAATCCCGGACAGTTTGGAAACACCATATATTTT.

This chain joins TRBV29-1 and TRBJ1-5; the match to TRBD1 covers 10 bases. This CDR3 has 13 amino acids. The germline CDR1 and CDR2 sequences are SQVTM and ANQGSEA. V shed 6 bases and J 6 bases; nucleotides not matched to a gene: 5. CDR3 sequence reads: CSVRQGAGQPQHF. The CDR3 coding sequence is TGCAGCGTCCGACAGGGGGCCGGTCAGCCCCAGCATTTT.

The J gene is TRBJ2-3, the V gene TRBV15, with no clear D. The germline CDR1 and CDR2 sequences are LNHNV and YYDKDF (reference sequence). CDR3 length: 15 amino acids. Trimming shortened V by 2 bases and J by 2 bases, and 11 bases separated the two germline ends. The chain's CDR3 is CATSRLADDTDTQYF. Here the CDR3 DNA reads TGTGCCACCAGCAGACTGGCGGACGACACAGATACGCAGTATTTT.

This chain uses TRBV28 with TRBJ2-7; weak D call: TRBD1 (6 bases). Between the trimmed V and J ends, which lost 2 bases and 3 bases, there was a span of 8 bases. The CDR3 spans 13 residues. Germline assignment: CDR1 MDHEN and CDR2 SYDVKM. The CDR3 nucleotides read TGTGCCAGCAGTTTAACAGGGATCTACGAGCAGTACTTC. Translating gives CASSLTGIYEQYF.

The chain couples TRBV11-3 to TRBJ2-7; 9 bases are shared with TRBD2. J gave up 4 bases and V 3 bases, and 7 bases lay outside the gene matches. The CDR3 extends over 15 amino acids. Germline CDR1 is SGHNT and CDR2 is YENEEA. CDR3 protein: CASSFGSGRQYEQYF. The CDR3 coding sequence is TGTGCCAGCAGCTTCGGTAGCGGGAGACAGTACGAGCAGTACTTC.

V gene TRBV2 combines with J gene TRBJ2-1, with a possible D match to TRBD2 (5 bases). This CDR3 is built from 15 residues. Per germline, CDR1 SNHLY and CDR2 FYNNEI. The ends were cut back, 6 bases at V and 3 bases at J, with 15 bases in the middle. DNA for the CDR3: TGTGCCAGCAGGGAGGCGTCAGCCAACTACAATGAGCAGTTCTTC. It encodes CASREASANYNEQFF.

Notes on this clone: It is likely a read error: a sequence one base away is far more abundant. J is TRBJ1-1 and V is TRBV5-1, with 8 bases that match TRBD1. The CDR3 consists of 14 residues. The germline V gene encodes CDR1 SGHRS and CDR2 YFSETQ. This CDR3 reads CARSFGQGETEAFF. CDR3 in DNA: TGCGCCAGAAGCTTCGGACAGGGAGAAACTGAAGCTTTCTTT.

The CDR3 DNA sequence: TGTGCCAGCAGCTTACAGCTAGCGCCTGGCACGCAGTATTTT. As protein: CASSLQLAPGTQYF. The chain carries TRBV7-2 and TRBJ2-3; D may be TRBD2 (6 bases). This CDR3 comprises 14 residues. Trimming left V 2 bases short and J 9 bases short, with 15 bases between. CDR1 and CDR2 from the germline V gene are SGHTA and FQGNSA.

Here the CDR3 reads CASAVGQIHSGANVLTF. The CDR3 bases are TGTGCCAGTGCCGTGGGACAGATACACTCTGGGGCCAACGTCCTGACTTTC. This chain uses TRBV27 with TRBJ2-6; 7 nucleotides agree with TRBD1. V lost 9 bases, J lost 0 bases, and 11 bases stayed unmatched. The CDR3 has 17 amino acids. Germline-derived CDR1 and CDR2 are MNHEY and SMNVEV (reference sequence).

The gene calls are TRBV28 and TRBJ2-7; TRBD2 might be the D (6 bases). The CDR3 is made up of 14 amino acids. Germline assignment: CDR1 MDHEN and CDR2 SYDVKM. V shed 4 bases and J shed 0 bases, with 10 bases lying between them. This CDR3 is CASSWWEVSYEQYF. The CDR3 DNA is TGTGCCAGCAGTTGGTGGGAGGTCTCCTACGAGCAGTACTTC.

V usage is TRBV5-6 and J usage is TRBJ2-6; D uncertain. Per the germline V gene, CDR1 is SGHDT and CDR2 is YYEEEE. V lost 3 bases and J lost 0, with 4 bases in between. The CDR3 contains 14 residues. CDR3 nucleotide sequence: TGTGCCAGCAGCTCCATCTCTGGGGCCAACGTCCTGACTTTC. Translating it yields CASSSISGANVLTF.

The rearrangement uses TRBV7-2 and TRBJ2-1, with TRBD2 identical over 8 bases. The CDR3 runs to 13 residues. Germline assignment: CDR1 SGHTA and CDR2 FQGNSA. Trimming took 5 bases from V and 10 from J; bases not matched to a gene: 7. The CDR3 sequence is CASSPSTSGEQFF. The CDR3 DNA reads TGTGCCAGCAGCCCGAGCACTAGCGGCGAGCAGTTCTTC. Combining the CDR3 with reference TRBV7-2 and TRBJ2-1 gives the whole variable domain GAGVSQSPSNKVTEKGKDVELRCDPISGHTALYWYRQSLGQGLEFLIYFQGNSAPDKSGLPSDRFSAERTGGSVSTLTIQRTQQEDSAVYLCASSPSTSGEQFFGPGTRLTVL.

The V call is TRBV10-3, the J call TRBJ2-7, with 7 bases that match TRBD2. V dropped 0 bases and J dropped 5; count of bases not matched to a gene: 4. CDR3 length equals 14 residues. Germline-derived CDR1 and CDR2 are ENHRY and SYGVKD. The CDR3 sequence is CAISESRGSHEQYF. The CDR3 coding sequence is TGTGCCATCAGTGAGTCGCGGGGGTCCCACGAGCAGTACTTC.

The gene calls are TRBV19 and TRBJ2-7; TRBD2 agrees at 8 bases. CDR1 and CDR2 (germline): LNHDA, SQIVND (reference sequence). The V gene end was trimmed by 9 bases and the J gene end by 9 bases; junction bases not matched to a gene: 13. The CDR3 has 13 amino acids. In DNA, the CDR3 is TGTGCCAGCGCCCCCAGCGGGAGAGGCGGGCAGTACTTC. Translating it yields CASAPSGRGGQYF.

Here the CDR3 DNA reads TGCGCCAGCAGACCTGGCCCTTCGAGTCACGCGGGTGAAAAACTGTTTTTT. Translation: CASRPGPSSHAGEKLFF. This chain links TRBV5-1 with TRBJ1-4, with D unresolved. V lost 5 bases and J 7 bases, leaving 24 bases between the germline ends. In germline, CDR1 is SGHRS, CDR2 YFSETQ. CDR3 length: 17 amino acids.

CDR3 region: CASRKQGANEKLFF. For the CDR3, the DNA is TGTGCCAGCAGAAAACAGGGGGCGAATGAAAAACTGTTTTTT. The V call is TRBV27, the J call TRBJ1-4; 9 bases are shared with TRBD1. J gave up 5 bases and V 6 bases, and 4 bases lay outside the gene matches. CDR1 is MNHEY, CDR2 SMNVEV, per germline (reference sequence). This CDR3 spans 14 amino acids.

The CDR3 DNA reads as TGTGCCAGCAGCTCTAAGGGGGCGGATACGCAGTATTTT. This translates into CASSSKGADTQYF. The gene calls are TRBV5-4 and TRBJ2-3, with TRBD1 matching 7 bases. There are 13 residues in the CDR3. V was pared by 3 bases and J by 6 bases, with 4 bases of the junction left unmatched. The germline V gene has CDR1 SGHNT and CDR2 YYREEE (reference sequence).

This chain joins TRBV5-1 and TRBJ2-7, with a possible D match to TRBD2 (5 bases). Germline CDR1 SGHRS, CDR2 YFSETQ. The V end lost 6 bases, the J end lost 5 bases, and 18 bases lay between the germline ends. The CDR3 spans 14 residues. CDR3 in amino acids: CASKGASVANEQYF. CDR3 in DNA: TGCGCCAGCAAGGGAGCGAGTGTAGCCAACGAGCAGTACTTC.

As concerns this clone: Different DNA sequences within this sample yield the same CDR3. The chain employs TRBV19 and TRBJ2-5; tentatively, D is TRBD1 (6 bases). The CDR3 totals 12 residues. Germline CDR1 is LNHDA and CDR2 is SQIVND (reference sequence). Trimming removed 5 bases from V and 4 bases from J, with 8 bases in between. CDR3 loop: CASSGGRETQYF. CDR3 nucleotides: TGTGCCAGTAGTGGGGGCCGAGAGACCCAGTACTTC.

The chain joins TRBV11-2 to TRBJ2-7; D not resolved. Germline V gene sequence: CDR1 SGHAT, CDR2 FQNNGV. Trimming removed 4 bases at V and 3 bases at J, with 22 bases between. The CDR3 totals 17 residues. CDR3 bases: TGTGCCAGCAGCTCCTTATTCAGCGCCAAACAACTCTACGAGCAGTACTTC. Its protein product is CASSSLFSAKQLYEQYF.

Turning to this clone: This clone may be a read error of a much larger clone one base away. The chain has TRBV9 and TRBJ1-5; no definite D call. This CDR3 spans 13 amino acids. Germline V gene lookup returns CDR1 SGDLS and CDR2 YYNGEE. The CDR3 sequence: CAGSVGGNQPQHF. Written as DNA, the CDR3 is TGTGCCGGCAGCGTGGGAGGTAATCAGCCCCAGCATTTT.